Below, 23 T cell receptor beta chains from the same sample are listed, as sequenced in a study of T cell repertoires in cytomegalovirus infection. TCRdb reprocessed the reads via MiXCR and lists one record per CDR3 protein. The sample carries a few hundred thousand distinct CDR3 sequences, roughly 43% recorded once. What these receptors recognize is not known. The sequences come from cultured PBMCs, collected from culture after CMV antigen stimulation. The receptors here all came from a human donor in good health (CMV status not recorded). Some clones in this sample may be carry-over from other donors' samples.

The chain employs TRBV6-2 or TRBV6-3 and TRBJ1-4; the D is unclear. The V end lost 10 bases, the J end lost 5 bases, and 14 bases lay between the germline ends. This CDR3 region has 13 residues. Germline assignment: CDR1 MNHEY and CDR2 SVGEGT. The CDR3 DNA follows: TGTGCCACCCGGAGGACTTCGAATGAAAAACTGTTTTTT. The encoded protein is CATRRTSNEKLFF.

The CDR3 sequence: CASSHLARGNEQFF. CDR3 in DNA: TGCGCCAGCAGCCACCTAGCACGGGGCAATGAGCAGTTCTTC. The rearrangement links TRBV4-3 to TRBJ2-1; TRBD2 might be the D (5 bases). V lost 3 bases and J 6 bases, leaving 12 bases between the germline ends. Germline assignment: CDR1 LGHNA and CDR2 YSLEER. The CDR3 consists of 14 residues.

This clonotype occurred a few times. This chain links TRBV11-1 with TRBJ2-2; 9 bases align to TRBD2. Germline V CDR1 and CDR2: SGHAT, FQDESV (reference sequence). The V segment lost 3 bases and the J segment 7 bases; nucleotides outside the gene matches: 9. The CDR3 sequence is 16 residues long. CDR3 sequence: CASSFSASGVNGELFF. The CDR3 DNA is TGTGCCAGCAGCTTTTCGGCTAGCGGGGTAAACGGGGAGCTGTTTTTT.

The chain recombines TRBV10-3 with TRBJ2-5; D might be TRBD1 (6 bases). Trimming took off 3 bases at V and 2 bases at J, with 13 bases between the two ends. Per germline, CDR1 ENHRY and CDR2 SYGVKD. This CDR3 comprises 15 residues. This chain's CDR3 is CAISDRGLNQETQYF. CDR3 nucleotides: TGTGCCATCAGTGACAGGGGTCTTAATCAAGAGACCCAGTACTTC.

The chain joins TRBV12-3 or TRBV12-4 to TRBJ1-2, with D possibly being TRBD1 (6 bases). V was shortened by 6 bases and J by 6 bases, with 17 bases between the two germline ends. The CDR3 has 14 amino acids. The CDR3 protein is CASRGAGTINGYTF. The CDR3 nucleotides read TGTGCCAGCAGAGGCGCCGGGACAATTAATGGCTACACCTTC.

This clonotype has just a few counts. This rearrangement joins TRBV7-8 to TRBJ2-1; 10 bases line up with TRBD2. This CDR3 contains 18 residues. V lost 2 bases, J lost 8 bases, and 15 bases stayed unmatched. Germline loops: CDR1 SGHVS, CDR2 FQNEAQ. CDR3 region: CASSLLLAGAPFRDEQFF. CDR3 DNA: TGTGCCAGCAGCTTACTCCTAGCGGGAGCCCCATTTAGGGATGAGCAGTTCTTC.

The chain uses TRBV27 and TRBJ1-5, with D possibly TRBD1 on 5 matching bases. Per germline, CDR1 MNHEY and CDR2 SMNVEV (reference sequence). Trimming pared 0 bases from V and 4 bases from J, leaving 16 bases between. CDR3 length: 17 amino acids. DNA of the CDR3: TGTGCCAGCAGTTTATCTAAGGGGTCTACATATAATCAGCCCCAGCATTTT. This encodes CASSLSKGSTYNQPQHF.

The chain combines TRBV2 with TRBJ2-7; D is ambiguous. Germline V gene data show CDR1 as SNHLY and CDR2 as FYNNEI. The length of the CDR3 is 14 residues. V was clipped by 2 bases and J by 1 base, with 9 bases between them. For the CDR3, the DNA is TGTGCCAGCAGTGAACGTATTCTGTCCTACGAGCAGTACTTC. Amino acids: CASSERILSYEQYF. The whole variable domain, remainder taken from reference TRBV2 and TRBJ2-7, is EPEVTQTPSHQVTQMGQEVILRCVPISNHLYFYWYRQILGQKVEFLVSFYNNEISEKSEIFDDQFSVERPDGSNFTLKIRSTKLEDSAMYFCASSERILSYEQYFGPGTRLTVT.

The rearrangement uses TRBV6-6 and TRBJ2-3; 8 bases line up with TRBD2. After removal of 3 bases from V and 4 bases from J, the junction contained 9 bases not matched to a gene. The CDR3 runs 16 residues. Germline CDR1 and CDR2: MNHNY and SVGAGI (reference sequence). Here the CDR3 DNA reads TGTGCCAGCAGTTATTCTTCGGGGCGGGGGGCAGATACGCAGTATTTT. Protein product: CASSYSSGRGADTQYF.

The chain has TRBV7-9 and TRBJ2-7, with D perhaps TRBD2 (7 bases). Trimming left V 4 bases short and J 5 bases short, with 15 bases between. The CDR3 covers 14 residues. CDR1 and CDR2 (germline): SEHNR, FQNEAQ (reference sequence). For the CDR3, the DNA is TGTGCCAGCAGCTCCCCGGGGGGCCTGGACGAGCAGTACTTC. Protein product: CASSSPGGLDEQYF. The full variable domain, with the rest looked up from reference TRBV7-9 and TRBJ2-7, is DTGVSQNPRHKITKRGQNVTFRCDPISEHNRLYWYRQTLGQGPEFLTYFQNEAQLEKSRLLSDRFSAERPKGSFSTLEIQRTEQGDSAMYLCASSSPGGLDEQYFGPGTRLTVT.

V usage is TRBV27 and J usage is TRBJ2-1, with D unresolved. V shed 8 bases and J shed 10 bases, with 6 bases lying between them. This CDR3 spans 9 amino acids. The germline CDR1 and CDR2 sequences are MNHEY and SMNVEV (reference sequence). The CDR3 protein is CASRIEQFF. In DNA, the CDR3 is TGTGCCAGCCGTATCGAGCAGTTCTTC.

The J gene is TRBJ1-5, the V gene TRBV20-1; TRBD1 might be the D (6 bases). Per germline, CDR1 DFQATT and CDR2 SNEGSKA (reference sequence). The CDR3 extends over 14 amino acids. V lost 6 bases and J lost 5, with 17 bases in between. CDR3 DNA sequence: TGCAGTGCGGCGAGGGGGGGAGGGGATCAGCCCCAGCATTTT. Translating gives CSAARGGGDQPQHF.

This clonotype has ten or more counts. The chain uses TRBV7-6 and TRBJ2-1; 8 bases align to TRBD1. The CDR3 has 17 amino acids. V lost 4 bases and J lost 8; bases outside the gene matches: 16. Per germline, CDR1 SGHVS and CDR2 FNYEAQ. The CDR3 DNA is TGTGCCAGCAGCTCTAACTTTAGGGACAGGTCGGGGGATGAGCAGTTCTTC. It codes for CASSSNFRDRSGDEQFF.

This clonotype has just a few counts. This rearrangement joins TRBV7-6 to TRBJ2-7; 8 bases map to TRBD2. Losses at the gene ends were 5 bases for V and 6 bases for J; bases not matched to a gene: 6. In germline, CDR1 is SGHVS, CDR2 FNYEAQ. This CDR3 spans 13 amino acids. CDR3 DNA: TGTGCCAGCAGCGCCGGGACTAGTCTCGAGCAGTACTTC. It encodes CASSAGTSLEQYF. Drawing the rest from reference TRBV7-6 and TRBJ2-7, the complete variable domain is GAGVSQSPRYKVTKRGQDVALRCDPISGHVSLYWYRQALGQGPEFLTYFNYEAQQDKSGLPNDRFSAERPEGSISTLTIQRTEQRDSAMYRCASSAGTSLEQYFGPGTRLTVT.

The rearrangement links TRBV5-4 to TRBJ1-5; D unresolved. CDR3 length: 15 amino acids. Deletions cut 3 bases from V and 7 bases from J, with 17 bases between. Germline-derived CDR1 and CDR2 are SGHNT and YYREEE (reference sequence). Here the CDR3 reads CASSSTPGRGQPQHF. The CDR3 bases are TGTGCCAGCAGCTCGACACCCGGGCGTGGGCAGCCCCAGCATTTT.

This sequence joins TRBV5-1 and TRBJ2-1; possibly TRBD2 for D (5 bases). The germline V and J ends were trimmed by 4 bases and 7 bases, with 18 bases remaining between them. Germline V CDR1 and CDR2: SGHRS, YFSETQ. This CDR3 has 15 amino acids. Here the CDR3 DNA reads TGCGCCAGCAGCCTCCGCCGGGGTCCCCTAAATGAGCAGTTCTTC. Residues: CASSLRRGPLNEQFF.

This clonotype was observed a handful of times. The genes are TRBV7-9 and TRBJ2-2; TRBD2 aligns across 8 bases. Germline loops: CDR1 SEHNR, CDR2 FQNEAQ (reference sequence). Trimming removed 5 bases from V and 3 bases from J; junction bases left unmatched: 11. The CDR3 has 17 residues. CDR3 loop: CASSLSGALPHTGELFF. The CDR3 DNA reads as TGTGCCAGCAGCCTTAGCGGGGCCTTACCTCACACCGGGGAGCTGTTTTTT.

The CDR3 coding sequence is TGTGCCAGCAGCCCCCGGGGAGCGGGTTCCAGGGAGACCCAGTACTTC. Its protein product is CASSPRGAGSRETQYF. V and J are TRBV7-2 and TRBJ2-5, with D tentatively TRBD2 (6 bases). V gave up 5 bases and J gave up 5 bases, with 21 bases separating them. The CDR3 consists of 16 residues. The germline gives CDR1 SGHTA, CDR2 FQGNSA.

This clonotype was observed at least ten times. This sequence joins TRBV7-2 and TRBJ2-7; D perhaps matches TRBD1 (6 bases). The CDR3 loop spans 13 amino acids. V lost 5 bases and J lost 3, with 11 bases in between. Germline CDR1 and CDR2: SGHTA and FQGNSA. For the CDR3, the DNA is TGTGCCAGCAGCCCACAGGGCCTCTACGAGCAGTACTTC. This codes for CASSPQGLYEQYF.

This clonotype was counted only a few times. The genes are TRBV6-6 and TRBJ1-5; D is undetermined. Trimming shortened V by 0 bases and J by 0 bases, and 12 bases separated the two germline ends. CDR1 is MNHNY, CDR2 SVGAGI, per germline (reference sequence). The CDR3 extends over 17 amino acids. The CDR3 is CASSYSKPGTSNQPQHF. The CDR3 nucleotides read TGTGCCAGCAGTTACTCGAAGCCGGGAACTAGCAATCAGCCCCAGCATTTT.

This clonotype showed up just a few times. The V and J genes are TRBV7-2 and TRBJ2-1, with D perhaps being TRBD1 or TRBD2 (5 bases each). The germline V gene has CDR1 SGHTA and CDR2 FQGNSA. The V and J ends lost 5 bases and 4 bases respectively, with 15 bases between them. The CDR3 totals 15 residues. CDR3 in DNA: TGTGCCAGCAGCCCGGGGCTAGCTACATACAATGAGCAGTTCTTC. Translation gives CASSPGLATYNEQFF. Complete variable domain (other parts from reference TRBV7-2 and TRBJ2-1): GAGVSQSPSNKVTEKGKDVELRCDPISGHTALYWYRQSLGQGLEFLIYFQGNSAPDKSGLPSDRFSAERTGGSVSTLTIQRTQQEDSAVYLCASSPGLATYNEQFFGPGTRLTVL.

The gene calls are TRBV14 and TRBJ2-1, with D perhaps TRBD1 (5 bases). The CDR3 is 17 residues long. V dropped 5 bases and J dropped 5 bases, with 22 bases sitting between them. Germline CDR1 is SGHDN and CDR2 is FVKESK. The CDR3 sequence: CASSKFQGSGGDNEQFF. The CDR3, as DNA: TGTGCCAGCAGCAAGTTTCAGGGATCAGGCGGCGACAATGAGCAGTTCTTC.

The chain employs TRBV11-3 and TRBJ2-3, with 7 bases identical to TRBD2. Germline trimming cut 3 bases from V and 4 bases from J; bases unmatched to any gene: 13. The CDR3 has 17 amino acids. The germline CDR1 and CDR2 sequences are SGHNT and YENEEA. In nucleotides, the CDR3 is TGTGCCAGCAGCTTTGCTACCGGGACTACTGGGCCAGATACGCAGTATTTT. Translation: CASSFATGTTGPDTQYF.